This T cell receptor beta chain was identified during a study of cytomegalovirus exposure and HLA in healthy donors. Across the whole study: The study placed approximately 81% of its roughly 410 genotyped donors in the Caucasian-associated ancestry cluster.

Study-level results: Later analysis showed TCR association rates varying by HLA locus, highest for DRB1 and lowest for HLA-C. In a later analysis, TCR beta V- and J-gene trimming showed a link to a missense DCLRE1C variant. The sole available immune exposure information was CMV serostatus.

The PCR contained 60 Vbeta and 13 Jbeta primers. Clones were sequenced by immunoSEQ multiplex PCR, and TCRdb holds only the in-frame ones, with some missing. The repertoire table contains approximately 120,000 clones. This CDR3 has 14 amino acids. The V gene's germline CDR1 is SNHLY and CDR2 FYNNEI. V gave up 6 bases and J gave up 3 bases, with 11 bases separating them. In regard to this clone: Its antigen is currently unknown.

This sequence joins TRBV2 and TRBJ1-4; D may be TRBD1 (5 bases). Sequenced material: PBMCs. The sequence came from a young man in good health and CMV-seronegative. In nucleotides, the CDR3 is TGTGCCAGCAGCGGGGGGTTTCCTAATGAAAAACTGTTTTTT. This translates into CASSGGFPNEKLFF.